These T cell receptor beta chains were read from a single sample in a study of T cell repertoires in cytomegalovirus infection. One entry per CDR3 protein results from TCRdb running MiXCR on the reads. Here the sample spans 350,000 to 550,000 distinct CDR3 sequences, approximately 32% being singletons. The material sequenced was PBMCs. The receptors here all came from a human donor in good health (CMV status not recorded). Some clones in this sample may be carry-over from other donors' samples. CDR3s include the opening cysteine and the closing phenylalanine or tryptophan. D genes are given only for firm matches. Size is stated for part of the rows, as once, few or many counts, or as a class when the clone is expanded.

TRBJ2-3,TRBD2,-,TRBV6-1,TGTGCCAGCAGACAACTAGCGGGGGGATTTGAGACAGATACGCAGTATTTT,CASRQLAGGFETDTQYF
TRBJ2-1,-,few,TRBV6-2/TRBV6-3,TGTGCCAGCAGTTACTCGTACAGATACAATGAGCAGTTCTTC,CASSYSYRYNEQFF
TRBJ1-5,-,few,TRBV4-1,TGCGCCAGCGGCAGGGACATACGGCGGCAGCCCCAGCATTTT,CASGRDIRRQPQHF
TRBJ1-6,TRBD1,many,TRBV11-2,TGTGCCAGCAGCGCAGACCCCGGAGGGGGCGGATCACCCCTCCACTTT,CASSADPGGGGSPLHF
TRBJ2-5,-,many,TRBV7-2,TGTGCCAGCAGCTTACGTAGTTCAAAAGAGACCCAGTACTTC,CASSLRSSKETQYF
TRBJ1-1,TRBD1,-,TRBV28,TGTGCCAGCAGTGACCCAACAGGGGACCAAGCTTGCTTT,CASSDPTGDQACF
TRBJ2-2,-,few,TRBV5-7,TGTGCCAGCAGCCGGTTGGACGTCTTCGACGGGGAGCTGTTTTTT,CASSRLDVFDGELFF
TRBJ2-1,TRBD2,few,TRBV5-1,TGCGCCAGCAGCGGAGCGGGGGGACGTTCCTACAATGAGCAGTTCTTC,CASSGAGGRSYNEQFF
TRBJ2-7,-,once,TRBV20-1,TGCAGTATAAGATCCGCCGAGCAGTACTTC,CSIRSAEQYF
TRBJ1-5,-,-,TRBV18,TGTGCCAGCTCACCCGATGGGATGGGGGTCCAGCATTTT,CASSPDGMGVQHF
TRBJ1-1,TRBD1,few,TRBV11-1,TGTGCCAGCAGCCCTAGACCAGGGACAGGGGTAACTGAAGCTTTCTTT,CASSPRPGTGVTEAFF
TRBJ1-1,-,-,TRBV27,TGTGCCAGCAGTTTATCTAGGAGCATGAACACTGAAGCTTTCTTT,CASSLSRSMNTEAFF
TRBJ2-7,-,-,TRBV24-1,TGTGCCACCAGTTCCTATGCCGGGCGCGAGCAGTACTTC,CATSSYAGREQYF
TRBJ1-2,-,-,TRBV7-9,TGTGCCAGCAGCTTAGGCGCCTCGCGAGGCTCCACCTTC,CASSLGASRGSTF
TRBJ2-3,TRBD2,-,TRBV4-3,TGCGCCAGCAGCCAAGGTCCTAGCGGGGGGGATAAATCAGATACGCAGTATTTT,CASSQGPSGGDKSDTQYF